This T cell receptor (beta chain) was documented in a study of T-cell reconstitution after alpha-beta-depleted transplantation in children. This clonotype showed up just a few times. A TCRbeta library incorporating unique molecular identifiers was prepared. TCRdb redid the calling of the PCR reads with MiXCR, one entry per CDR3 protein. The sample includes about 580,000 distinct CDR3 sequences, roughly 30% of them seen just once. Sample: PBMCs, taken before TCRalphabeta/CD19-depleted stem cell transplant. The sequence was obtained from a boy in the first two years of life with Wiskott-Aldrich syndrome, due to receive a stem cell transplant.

Here the CDR3 DNA reads TGCAGCGTCCTCCCCTCGGAGACCCAGTACTTC. This codes for CSVLPSETQYF. V usage is TRBV29-1 and J usage is TRBJ2-5; D not resolved. This CDR3 region has 11 residues. Germline loops: CDR1 SQVTM, CDR2 ANQGSEA. The V gene lost 6 bases and the J gene lost 5 bases, with 10 bases spanning the gap. Using reference TRBV29-1 and TRBJ2-5 for the parts outside the CDR3, the full variable domain is SAVISQKPSRDICQRGTSLTIQCQVDSQVTMMFWYRQQPGQSLTLIATANQGSEATYESGFVIDKFPISRPNLTFSTLTVSNMSPEDSSIYLCSVLPSETQYFGPGTRLLVL.